This TCR beta chain was documented in a study of graft-versus-host responses after intestinal transplantation. Across the whole study: As for transplant type, recipients had multivisceral, liver-intestinal, or isolated intestinal grafts. Among the recipients, all got anti-thymocyte globulin induction and then tacrolimus and steroids for around 3 years. Study-level results: The authors found GvH clones in recipient marrow, some appearing first in ileum or blood. HvG clone declines early post-transplant were associated with peak circulating GvH levels.

Some clones are missing from TCRdb's copy, which holds only in-frame ones; the method was immunoSEQ multiplex PCR. This table holds some 81,000 clones, around 90% found once. V lost 6 bases, J lost 0 bases, and 4 bases stayed unmatched. The germline V gene encodes CDR1 KGHSH and CDR2 LQKENI. The CDR3 is 14 amino acids. For this clone: Its antigen is undetermined.

The sample consisted of unstimulated CD4+ T cells sorted from spleen or lymph node cells, taken before intestinal transplant. The rearrangement uses TRBV18 and TRBJ2-7, with 8 bases matching TRBD2. The sequence derives from a human donor who received an intestinal transplant. The CDR3 region is CASSTSESSYEQYF. CDR3 bases: TGTGCCAGCTCGACTAGCGAGAGCTCCTACGAGCAGTACTTC.